What follows are 19 T cell receptor beta chains derived from one specimen sequenced in a study of T cells in narcolepsy. The data were produced by immunoSEQ multiplex PCR, yet TCRdb's version contains in-frame clones alone and is incomplete. The sample contains roughly 25,000 clones, approximately 89% of which appear only once. The sequencing sample was made of CD45RA- memory CD4+ T cells from PBMCs. Every receptor here comes from a human donor with narcolepsy.

The genes are TRBV5-8 and TRBJ2-5; TRBD1 is a possible D gene (5 bases). The CDR3 runs to 14 residues. In germline, CDR1 is SGHTS, CDR2 YDEGEE. V shed 0 bases and J shed 5 bases, with 11 bases lying between them. This chain's CDR3 is CASSLGSGRETQYF. The CDR3 DNA is TGTGCCAGCAGCTTGGGCTCAGGGCGGGAGACCCAGTACTTC. Together with reference TRBV5-8 and TRBJ2-5, the CDR3 gives the full variable domain: EAGVTQSPTHLIKTRGQQATLRCSPISGHTSVYWYQQALGLGLQFLLWYDEGEERNRGNFPPRFSGRQFPNYSSELNVNALELEDSALYLCASSLGSGRETQYFGPGTRLLVL.

This rearrangement joins TRBV25-1 to TRBJ2-6; 7 bases agree with TRBD1. The CDR3 loop spans 17 amino acids. The J segment lost 0 bases and the V segment lost 4 bases, leaving 6 bases of the junction unmatched. The germline V gene has CDR1 MGHDK and CDR2 SYGVNS. The CDR3 nucleotides read TGTGCCAGCAGTGTCCGGGACAGTGACTCTGGGGCCAACGTCCTGACTTTC. This codes for CASSVRDSDSGANVLTF. Full variable domain (missing parts from reference TRBV25-1 and TRBJ2-6): EADIYQTPRYLVIGTGKKITLECSQTMGHDKMYWYQQDPGMELHLIHYSYGVNSTEKGDLSSESTVSRIRTEHFPLTLESARPSHTSQYLCASSVRDSDSGANVLTFGAGSRLTVL.

This clone was seen only once. The chain couples TRBV15 to TRBJ1-4, with 7 positions matching TRBD1. CDR1 and CDR2 (germline): LNHNV, YYDKDF (reference sequence). This CDR3 region has 15 residues. With V trimmed by 3 bases and J by 4 bases, 5 bases remained unmatched. The CDR3 region has the DNA TGTGCCACCAGCAGGGAACAGGGGAGTAATGAAAAACTGTTTTTT. It yields the protein CATSREQGSNEKLFF. The full variable domain, in which reference TRBV15 and TRBJ1-4 provide the parts outside the CDR3, is DAMVIQNPRYQVTQFGKPVTLSCSQTLNHNVMYWYQQKSSQAPKLLFHYYDKDFNNEADTPDNFQSRRPNTSFCFLDIRSPGLGDTAMYLCATSREQGSNEKLFFGSGTQLSVL.

About this clone: One end of the junction is discordant with germline, which a read error may explain. V is TRBV19 and J is TRBJ1-1, with 7 nucleotides matching TRBD1. The CDR3 runs to 13 residues. Germline CDR1 LNHDA, CDR2 SQIVND (reference sequence). DNA for the CDR3: TGTGCCAGTAGTGTAGACAGGGTCACTGAAGCTTTCTTT. It encodes CASSVDRVTEAFF.

A few counts support this clone. The rearrangement links TRBV5-1 to TRBJ2-1; 13 bases agree with TRBD2. CDR1 is SGHRS and CDR2 is YFSETQ in the germline V gene. This CDR3 contains 15 residues. J lost 9 bases, V lost 3 bases, and 6 bases had no gene match. The DNA for the CDR3 is TGCGCCAGCAGCTGGACTAGCGGGAGCTCTATTGAGCAGTTCTTC. Amino acid sequence: CASSWTSGSSIEQFF.

This clone is termed large. J is TRBJ1-3 and V is TRBV28; D call uncertain. The length of the CDR3 is 13 residues. The germline V gene encodes CDR1 MDHEN and CDR2 SYDVKM. V lost 8 bases to trimming and J lost 3 bases, with 11 bases between them. CDR3 loop: CASLVFNGNTIYF. For the CDR3, the DNA is TGTGCCAGCCTAGTATTTAATGGAAACACCATATATTTT.

The chain links TRBV5-1 to TRBJ2-1; D is undetermined. The CDR3 spans 15 residues. From germline, CDR1 is SGHRS and CDR2 YFSETQ. The V end lost 5 bases, the J end lost 6 bases, and 18 bases lay between the germline ends. CDR3 sequence reads: CASSLASLPFNEQFF. The CDR3 region has the DNA TGCGCCAGCAGTCTGGCTAGTCTGCCTTTCAATGAGCAGTTCTTC.

The chain is built from TRBV4-2 and TRBJ2-7, with D maybe TRBD2 (7 bases). Trimming stripped 3 bases from V and 2 bases from J, with 14 bases between. The CDR3 sequence is 15 residues long. Germline CDR1 is LGHNA and CDR2 is YNFKEQ. The CDR3 DNA sequence: TGTGCCAGCAGCCACCAAAGAGGGGGGGCCTACGAGCAGTACTTC. Encoded protein: CASSHQRGGAYEQYF.

This clone occurred once. This chain uses TRBV5-8 with TRBJ2-7, with D possibly being TRBD2 (5 bases). Germline V gene lookup returns CDR1 SGHTS and CDR2 YDEGEE. V was shortened by 4 bases and J by 2 bases, with 19 bases between the two germline ends. The CDR3 runs to 16 residues. CDR3 sequence (DNA): TGTGCCAGCAGCCGAGGAGGCCATAACATACCCTACGAGCAGTACTTC. Encoded protein: CASSRGGHNIPYEQYF.

This chain joins TRBV27 and TRBJ1-2; 10 bases align to TRBD1. Germline CDR1 reads MNHEY; CDR2 reads SMNVEV (reference sequence). The CDR3 runs 15 residues. The J segment lost 6 bases and the V segment lost 6 bases, leaving 10 bases of the junction unmatched. This CDR3 is CASRHRQGARDGYTF. The CDR3 nucleotides are TGTGCCAGCAGGCACCGACAGGGGGCTAGGGATGGCTACACCTTC.

The chain combines TRBV7-9 with TRBJ2-7; 7 bases are shared with TRBD2. Germline V lookup: CDR1 SEHNR, CDR2 FQNEAQ (reference sequence). CDR3 size: 14 residues. Losses at the gene ends were 1 base for V and 3 bases for J; bases not matched to a gene: 3. CDR3 bases: TGTGCCAGCAGCTTAGTTTCTAGCGGCTACGAGCAGTACTTC. Translating gives CASSLVSSGYEQYF.

Here the CDR3 DNA reads TGTGCCAGCAGCGGAGACGGACAGTTCCGAGGCTACACCTTC. This sequence encodes CASSGDGQFRGYTF. This chain joins TRBV2 and TRBJ1-2, with D perhaps TRBD1 (6 bases). Germline values: CDR1 SNHLY, CDR2 FYNNEI. There are 14 residues in the CDR3. The V end was cut by 6 bases, the J end by 8 bases, with 19 bases between.

V is TRBV5-1 and J is TRBJ1-1; TRBD1 is a possible D gene (5 bases). CDR3 size: 13 residues. Germline V gene data show CDR1 as SGHRS and CDR2 as YFSETQ. Trimming shortened V by 2 bases and J by 5 bases, and 10 bases separated the two germline ends. The CDR3 spells CASSFGGKTEAFF. DNA of the CDR3: TGCGCCAGCAGCTTTGGGGGGAAGACTGAAGCTTTCTTT.

The chain couples TRBV7-2 to TRBJ1-1; D may be TRBD1 (5 bases). Trimming removed 1 base from V and 4 bases from J, with 10 bases in between. Germline V CDR1 and CDR2: SGHTA, FQGNSA. This CDR3 has 14 amino acids. The CDR3 DNA reads as TGTGCCAGCAGCTTAGAGTCCGGGGGCACTGAAGCTTTCTTT. Translation: CASSLESGGTEAFF.

This chain links TRBV19 with TRBJ1-2; the D is unclear. Trimming cost V 0 bases and J 6 bases, with 14 bases left between them. There are 15 residues in the CDR3. CDR1 and CDR2 from the germline V gene are LNHDA and SQIVND (reference sequence). The CDR3 sequence: CASSIDERGYDGYTF. CDR3 sequence (DNA): TGTGCCAGTAGTATAGATGAGCGGGGATACGATGGCTACACCTTC.

The sample holds one count of this clone. The V call is TRBV15, the J call TRBJ2-1; TRBD2 might be the D (6 bases). The CDR3 has 15 amino acids. The V end was cut by 6 bases, the J end by 0 bases, with 12 bases between. CDR1 is LNHNV and CDR2 is YYDKDF in the germline V gene (reference sequence). The CDR3 loop is CATRHPGSSYNEQFF. The CDR3 region has the DNA TGTGCCACCAGACACCCCGGGAGCTCCTACAATGAGCAGTTCTTC.

The J gene is TRBJ2-1, the V gene TRBV7-9, with D perhaps TRBD2 (6 bases). Germline-derived CDR1 and CDR2 are SEHNR and FQNEAQ (reference sequence). CDR3 size: 16 residues. The V and J ends lost 4 bases and 5 bases respectively, with 18 bases between them. The CDR3 is CASSSAGTQFHNEQFF. The CDR3 DNA is TGTGCCAGCAGCTCGGCCGGGACTCAATTCCACAATGAGCAGTTCTTC.

V is TRBV11-2 and J is TRBJ2-2; weak D call: TRBD1 (6 bases). The CDR3 is made up of 15 amino acids. Trimming took 6 bases from V and 4 from J, leaving 15 bases between them. Germline CDR1 is SGHAT and CDR2 is FQNNGV. This CDR3 is CASSQSTGPTGELFF. The CDR3 DNA sequence: TGTGCCAGCAGTCAGTCGACAGGCCCCACCGGGGAGCTGTTTTTT.

This chain connects TRBV11-2 to TRBJ1-1; D perhaps matches TRBD1 (5 bases). The ends were cut back, 2 bases at V and 6 bases at J, with 10 bases in the middle. The CDR3 length is 13 residues. The germline V gene encodes CDR1 SGHAT and CDR2 FQNNGV. The DNA of the CDR3 is TGTGCCAGCAGCTTACAGGGTGGGGCTGAAGCTTTCTTT. Its protein product is CASSLQGGAEAFF. The variable domain in full, with the rest retrieved from reference TRBV11-2 and TRBJ1-1, is EAGVAQSPRYKIIEKRQSVAFWCNPISGHATLYWYQQILGQGPKLLIQFQNNGVVDDSQLPKDRFSAERLKGVDSTLKIQPAKLEDSAVYLCASSLQGGAEAFFGQGTRLTVV.